This TCR beta chain was observed in a study of human T cells and chemical hapten exposure. Whole-study context: Minor pooled library volume differences mainly drove per-sample TCR yield variation.

Individual cDNA molecules each carried unique molecular identifiers attached by the library. TCRdb redid the calling of the 5' RACE reads with MiXCR, one entry per CDR3 protein. The repertoire holds about 81,000 distinct CDR3 sequences, with approximately 8% as singletons. From whole blood left unfractionated, total RNA was extracted. In this sample, this clonotype turned up a few times. The clonotype was recovered from a male donor in good health.

As DNA, the CDR3 is TGTGCCAGCAGCTTACTTACAGGACAGGGGCAAGAGACCCAGTACTTC. The encoded protein is CASSLLTGQGQETQYF. V gene TRBV7-8 combines with J gene TRBJ2-5; 9 positions agree with TRBD1. Germline CDR1 and CDR2: SGHVS and FQNEAQ. CDR3 length: 16 residues. Trimming took 2 bases from V and 2 from J; bases not matched to a gene: 6.